The source of this T cell receptor beta chain is a study of CD8 T cells in ankylosing spondylitis. Details on this clonotype: Antigen specificity is unknown.

Findings and limits, study-wide: From matched ankylosing spondylitis synovial fluid, disease-linked clones were reportedly recovered at significantly enriched levels. What seemed typical of ankylosing spondylitis blood was a TCR beta motif built from several highly homologous variants.

Germline lookup yields CDR1 MNHEY and CDR2 SVGEGT. The CDR3 loop spans 13 amino acids. The germline V and J ends were trimmed by 2 bases and 3 bases, with 7 bases remaining between them. Each CDR3 protein gets one entry after TCRdb re-called the 5' RACE reads with MiXCR. The sample shows around 430,000 distinct CDR3 sequences, approximately 17% of them seen only once. The clonotype was recovered from a male donor with ankylosing spondylitis. The sample taken for sequencing was blood, either unsorted or a sorted T cell fraction (not recorded which). The genes are TRBV6-2 or TRBV6-3 and TRBJ1-2; no firm D call. The CDR3 DNA is TGTGCCAGCAGTTACGGGCCTTACTATGGCTACACCTTC. Its translation is CASSYGPYYGYTF.